This TCR beta chain was sequenced for a study of cytomegalovirus exposure and HLA in healthy donors. General study results and limits: A prior analysis recorded that most TCR beta V segments were productive about 87% or about 30% of the time.

It was with 60 Vbeta and 13 Jbeta primers that the PCR ran. The data were produced by immunoSEQ multiplex PCR, yet TCRdb's version contains in-frame clones alone and is incomplete. In total, the table holds 150,000 to 200,000 clones. Regarding this clone: No antigen is known for it.

The germline V and J ends were trimmed by 4 bases and 5 bases, with 14 bases remaining between them. Germline V gives CDR1 SQVTM, CDR2 ANQGSEA. The CDR3 spans 13 residues. Sequencing was done on a sample of PBMCs. J is TRBJ2-5 and V is TRBV29-1; possible D gene TRBD2, 6 bases. The source is a woman between 18 and 30 years old in good health and CMV-seropositive. The CDR3 coding sequence is TGCAGCGTTGTCGTGGGGGGAGGCGAGACCCAGTACTTC. This translates into CSVVVGGGETQYF.